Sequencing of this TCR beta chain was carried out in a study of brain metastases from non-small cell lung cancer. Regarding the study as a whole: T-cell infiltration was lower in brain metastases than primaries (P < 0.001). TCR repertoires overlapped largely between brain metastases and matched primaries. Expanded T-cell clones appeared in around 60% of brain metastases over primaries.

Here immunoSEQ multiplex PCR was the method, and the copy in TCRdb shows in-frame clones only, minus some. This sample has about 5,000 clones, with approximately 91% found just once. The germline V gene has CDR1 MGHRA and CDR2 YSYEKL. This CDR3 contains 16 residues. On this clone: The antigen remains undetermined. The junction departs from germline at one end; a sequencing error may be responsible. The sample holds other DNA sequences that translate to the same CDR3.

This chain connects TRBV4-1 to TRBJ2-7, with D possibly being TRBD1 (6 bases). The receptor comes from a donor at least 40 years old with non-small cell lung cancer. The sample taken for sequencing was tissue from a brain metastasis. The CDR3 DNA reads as TGCGCCAGCAGCCAAGAGATTGGGGGCCTCACCTACGAGCAATACTTC. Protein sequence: CASSQEIGGLTYEQYF.